This T cell receptor (beta chain) came from a study of tumor and adjacent non-tumor tissue in lung cancer. Overall study context: Samples averaged around 4 million productive TCRbeta reads each.

Three rounds of nested PCR, following a modified ARM-PCR protocol, produced the TCRbeta library. Via MiXCR, TCRdb re-called the multiplex PCR reads, giving one row per CDR3 protein. The profile covers around 70,000 distinct CDR3 sequences, with approximately 73% appearing a single time and 28% taken by the ten largest. Only a few counts were recorded for this clonotype. Sequence at one end of the junction differs from germline and may be a read error. The CDR3 runs to 13 residues. Germline lookup yields CDR1 MNHEY and CDR2 SVGAGI. This sample's RNA came from whole unsorted tissue. Chemotherapy-naive patients with new lung cancer underwent thoracic surgery in China, August–late 2014.

This chain uses TRBV6-5 with TRBJ2-7; 9 nucleotides match TRBD2. This sequence was found in a man aged 55 to 70 with non-small cell lung cancer. Sequencing was done on a sample of lung tumor tissue. The CDR3 region has the DNA TGTGTCAGCAGCCAGACTAGCGGCTACGAGCAGTATTTC. It yields the protein CVSSQTSGYEQYF.